A selection of T cell receptor beta chains follows, all from one sample in a study of control samples from healthy donors and cancer patients. Sequencing used immunoSEQ multiplex PCR; TCRdb keeps in-frame clones, though not all of them. Found here are about 150,000 clones, over 85% of them singletons; the top ten hold approximately 5.5%. Specimen: blood. The receptor source for this set is a man in his forties or fifties in good health. The CDR3 runs from the conserved cysteine through the conserved F or W. A D gene is named only where the DNA matches it firmly. Only some rows state a clone size, as once, few, many or a class for expanded clones.

TRBV15,TRBJ2-7,.,.,TGTGCCACCCAGTCGGGCGGGTCCTACGAGCAGTACTTC,CATQSGGSYEQYF
TRBV6-1,TRBJ1-3,.,.,TGTGCCAGCAGTGAAGGCGGATACTCTGGAAACACCATATATTTT,CASSEGGYSGNTIYF
TRBV6-5,TRBJ1-1,.,TRBD1,TGTGCCAGCAGCCACGGACAGGGGAACACTGAAGCTTTCTTT,CASSHGQGNTEAFF
TRBV5-1,TRBJ1-4,.,.,TGCGCCAGCAGCCCCTACGGCTCTGGGGGTGAAAAACTGTTTTTT,CASSPYGSGGEKLFF
TRBV3-1/TRBV3-2,TRBJ2-7,.,.,TGTGCCAGCAGCCAACCCACAGGGTGGTCCTACGAGCAGTACTTC,CASSQPTGWSYEQYF
TRBV6-5,TRBJ1-1,.,.,TGTGCCAGCAGTCCACAGGATACGGGGACTGAAGCTTTCTTT,CASSPQDTGTEAFF
TRBV5-1,TRBJ2-7,.,TRBD1,TGCGCCAGCAGCCCCGGACAGGGGAGCGCGAAGTACTTC,CASSPGQGSAKYF
TRBV6-5,TRBJ1-1,.,.,TGTGCCAGCAGCTCACCCAGGGAGGGAAGCACTGAAGCTTTCTTT,CASSSPREGSTEAFF
TRBV27,TRBJ2-6,.,TRBD2,TGTGCCAGCAGCCCTCAAGGGGTGGGACTAGCGGGTGCGGCCAACGTCCTGACTTTC,CASSPQGVGLAGAANVLTF
TRBV19,TRBJ1-3,once,.,TGTGCCAGTAGGGCGGCAGCCTCTGGAAACACCATATATTTT,CASRAAASGNTIYF
TRBV5-1,TRBJ2-5,.,.,TGCGCCAGCAGCTTACAAGAGACCCAGTACTTC,CASSLQETQYF
TRBV5-1,TRBJ2-3,.,TRBD1,TGCGCCAGCAGCTGGACAGGGGCAGATACGCAGTATTTT,CASSWTGADTQYF
TRBV6-1,TRBJ2-7,.,TRBD2,TGTGCCAGCAGTGCTATGACTAGCGGGATGTCCTACGAGCAGTACTTC,CASSAMTSGMSYEQYF